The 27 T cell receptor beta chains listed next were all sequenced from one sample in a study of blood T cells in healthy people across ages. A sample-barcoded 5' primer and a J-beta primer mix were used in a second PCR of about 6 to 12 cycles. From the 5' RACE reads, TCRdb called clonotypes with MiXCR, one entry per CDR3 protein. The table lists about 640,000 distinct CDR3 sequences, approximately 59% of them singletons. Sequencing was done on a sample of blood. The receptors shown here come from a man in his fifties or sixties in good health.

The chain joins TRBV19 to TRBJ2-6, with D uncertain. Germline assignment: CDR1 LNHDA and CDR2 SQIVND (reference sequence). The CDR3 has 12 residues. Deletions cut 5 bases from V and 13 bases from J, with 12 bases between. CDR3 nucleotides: TGTGCCAGTAGTGCCGGGCCTTGGGTCCTGACTTTC. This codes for CASSAGPWVLTF.

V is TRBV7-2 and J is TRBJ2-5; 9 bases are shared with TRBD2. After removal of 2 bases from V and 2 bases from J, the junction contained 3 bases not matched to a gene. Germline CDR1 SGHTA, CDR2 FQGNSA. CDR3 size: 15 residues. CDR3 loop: CASSLQRGAQETQYF. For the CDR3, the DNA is TGTGCCAGCAGCTTACAGCGGGGGGCTCAAGAGACCCAGTACTTC.

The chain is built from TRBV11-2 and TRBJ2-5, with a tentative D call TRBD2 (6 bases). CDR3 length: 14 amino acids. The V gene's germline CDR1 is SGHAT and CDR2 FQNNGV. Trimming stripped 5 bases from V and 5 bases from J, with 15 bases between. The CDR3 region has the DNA TGTGCCAGCAGCAAGGGACTCATGTGGGAGACCCAGTACTTC. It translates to CASSKGLMWETQYF.

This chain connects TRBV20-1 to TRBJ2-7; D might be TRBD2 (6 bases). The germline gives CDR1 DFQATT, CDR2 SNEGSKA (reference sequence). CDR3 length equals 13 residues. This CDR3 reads CRPGRAGGNEQYF. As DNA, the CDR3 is TGCAGACCCGGCAGGGCTGGGGGGAATGAGCAGTACTTC.

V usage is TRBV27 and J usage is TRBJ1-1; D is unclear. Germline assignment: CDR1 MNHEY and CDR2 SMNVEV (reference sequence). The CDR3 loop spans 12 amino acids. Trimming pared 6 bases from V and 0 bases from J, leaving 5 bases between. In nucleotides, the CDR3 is TGTGCCAGCAGAGACCTGAACACTGAAGCTTTCTTT. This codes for CASRDLNTEAFF.

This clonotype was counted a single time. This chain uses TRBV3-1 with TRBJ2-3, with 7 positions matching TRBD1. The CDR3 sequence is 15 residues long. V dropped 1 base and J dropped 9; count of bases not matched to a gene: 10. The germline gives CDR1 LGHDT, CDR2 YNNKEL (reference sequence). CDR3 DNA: TGTGCCAGCAGCCAAGTTCGGCAGGGGGTCGGGACGCAGTATTTT. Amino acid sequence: CASSQVRQGVGTQYF.

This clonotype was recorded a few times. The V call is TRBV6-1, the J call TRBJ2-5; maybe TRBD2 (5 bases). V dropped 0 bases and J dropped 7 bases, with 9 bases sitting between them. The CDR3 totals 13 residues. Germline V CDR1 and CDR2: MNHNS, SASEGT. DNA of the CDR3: TGTGCCAGCAGTGAAGCAGCGGAAGGGACCCAGTACTTC. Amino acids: CASSEAAEGTQYF.

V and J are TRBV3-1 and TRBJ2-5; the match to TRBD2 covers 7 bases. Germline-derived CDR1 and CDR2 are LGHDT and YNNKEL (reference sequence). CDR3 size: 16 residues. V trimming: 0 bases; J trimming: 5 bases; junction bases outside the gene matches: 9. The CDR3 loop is CASSQERGLSSETQYF. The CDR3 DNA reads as TGTGCCAGCAGCCAAGAAAGGGGACTATCCTCGGAGACCCAGTACTTC.

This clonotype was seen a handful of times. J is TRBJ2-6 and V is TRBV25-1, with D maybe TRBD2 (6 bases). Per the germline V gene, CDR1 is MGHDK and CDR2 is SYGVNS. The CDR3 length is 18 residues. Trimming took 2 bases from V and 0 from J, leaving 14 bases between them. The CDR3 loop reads CASSEARDGSSGANVLTF. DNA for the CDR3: TGTGCCAGCAGTGAAGCCCGGGACGGGAGCTCTGGGGCCAACGTCCTGACTTTC.

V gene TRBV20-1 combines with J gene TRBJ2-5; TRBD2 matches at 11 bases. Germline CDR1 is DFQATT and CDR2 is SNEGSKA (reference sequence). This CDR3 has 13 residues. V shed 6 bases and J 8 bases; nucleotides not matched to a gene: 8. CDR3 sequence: CSAHSGGAGTQYF. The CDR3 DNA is TGCAGTGCCCATAGCGGGGGGGCTGGAACCCAGTACTTC.

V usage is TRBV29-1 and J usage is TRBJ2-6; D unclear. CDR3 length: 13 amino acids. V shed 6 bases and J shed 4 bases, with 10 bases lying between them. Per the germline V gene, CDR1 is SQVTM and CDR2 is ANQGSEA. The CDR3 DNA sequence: TGCAGCGTCTCCATGGCCGGGGCCAACGTCCTGACTTTC. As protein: CSVSMAGANVLTF.

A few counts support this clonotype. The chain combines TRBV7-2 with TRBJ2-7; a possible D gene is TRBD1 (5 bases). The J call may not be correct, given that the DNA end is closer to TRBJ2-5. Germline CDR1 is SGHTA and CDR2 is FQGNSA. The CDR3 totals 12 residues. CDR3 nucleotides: TGTGCCAGCAGTTCCGGAACAGGGACCCAGTACTTC. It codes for CASSSGTGTQYF.

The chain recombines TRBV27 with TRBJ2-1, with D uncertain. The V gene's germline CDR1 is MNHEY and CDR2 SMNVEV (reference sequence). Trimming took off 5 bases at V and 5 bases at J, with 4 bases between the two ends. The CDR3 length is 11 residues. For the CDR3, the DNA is TGTGCCAGCAGTGCACACAATGAGCAGTTCTTC. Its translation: CASSAHNEQFF.

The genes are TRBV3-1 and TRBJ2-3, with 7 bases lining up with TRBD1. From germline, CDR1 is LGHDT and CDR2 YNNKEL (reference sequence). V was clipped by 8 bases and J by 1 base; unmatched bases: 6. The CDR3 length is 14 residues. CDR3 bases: TGTGCCAGCGCTACAGGGGTTGGCACAGATACGCAGTATTTT. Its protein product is CASATGVGTDTQYF.

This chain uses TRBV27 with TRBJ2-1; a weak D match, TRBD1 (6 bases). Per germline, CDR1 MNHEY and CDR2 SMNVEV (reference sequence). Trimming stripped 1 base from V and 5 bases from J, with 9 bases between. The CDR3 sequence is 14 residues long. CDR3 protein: CASSLYKGDNEQFF. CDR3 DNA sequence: TGTGCCAGCAGTTTATACAAGGGGGACAATGAGCAGTTCTTC.

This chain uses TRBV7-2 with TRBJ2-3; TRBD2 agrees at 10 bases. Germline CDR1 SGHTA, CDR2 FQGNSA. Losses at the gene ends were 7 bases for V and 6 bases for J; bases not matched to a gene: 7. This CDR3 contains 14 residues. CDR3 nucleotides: TGTGCCAGCACCTCTAGCGGGGGTTATGATACGCAGTATTTT. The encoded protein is CASTSSGGYDTQYF.

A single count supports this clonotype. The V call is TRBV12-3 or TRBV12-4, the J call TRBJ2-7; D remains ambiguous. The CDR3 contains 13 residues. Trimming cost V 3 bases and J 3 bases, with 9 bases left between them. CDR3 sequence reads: CASSFSGLYEQYF. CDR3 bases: TGTGCCAGCAGTTTTTCTGGGCTCTACGAGCAGTACTTC.

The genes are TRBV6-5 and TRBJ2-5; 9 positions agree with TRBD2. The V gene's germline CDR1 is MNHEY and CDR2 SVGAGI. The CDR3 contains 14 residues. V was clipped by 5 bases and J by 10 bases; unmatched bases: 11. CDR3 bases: TGTGCCAGCAGTGACAAGCGGGGGGCCGAAAACCAGTACTTC. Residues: CASSDKRGAENQYF.

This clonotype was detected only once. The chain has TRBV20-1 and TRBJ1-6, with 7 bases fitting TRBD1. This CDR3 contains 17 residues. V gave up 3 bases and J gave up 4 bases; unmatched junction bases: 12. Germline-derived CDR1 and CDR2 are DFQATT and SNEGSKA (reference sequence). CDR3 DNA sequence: TGCAGTGCTAGGACAGGGAACGCGCGTGGGTATAATTCACCCCTCCACTTT. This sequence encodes CSARTGNARGYNSPLHF.

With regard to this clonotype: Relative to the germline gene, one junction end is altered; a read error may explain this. In nucleotides, the CDR3 is TGCAGTGCTGACCCCCGGGACAGCGTTAACTGTGGCTACACCTTC. Its protein product is CSADPRDSVNCGYTF. The chain uses TRBV20-1 and TRBJ1-2; 7 bases match TRBD1. Germline V lookup: CDR1 DFQATT, CDR2 SNEGSKA (reference sequence). The CDR3 has 15 residues.

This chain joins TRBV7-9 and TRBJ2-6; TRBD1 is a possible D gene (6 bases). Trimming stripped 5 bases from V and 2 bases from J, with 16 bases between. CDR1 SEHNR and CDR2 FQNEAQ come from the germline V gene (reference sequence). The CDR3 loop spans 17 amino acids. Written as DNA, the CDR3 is TGTGCCAGCAGCCACAGCCAGTGGACAGCTGGGGCCAACGTCCTGACTTTC. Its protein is CASSHSQWTAGANVLTF.

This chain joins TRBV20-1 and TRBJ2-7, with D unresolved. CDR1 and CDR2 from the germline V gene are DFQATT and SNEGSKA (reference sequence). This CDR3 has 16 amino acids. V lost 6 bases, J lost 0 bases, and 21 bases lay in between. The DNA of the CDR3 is TGCAGTGCAACCCTCCATCTCTCAGGTCTCTCCTACGAGCAGTACTTC. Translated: CSATLHLSGLSYEQYF.

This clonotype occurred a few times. The CDR3: CSAPGRGPEQFF. The CDR3 DNA sequence: TGCAGTGCTCCGGGCAGGGGGCCTGAGCAGTTCTTC. The genes are TRBV20-1 and TRBJ2-1; 8 bases line up with TRBD1. The CDR3 consists of 12 residues. With 5 bases clipped from V and 9 bases from J, the junction kept 6 bases outside the gene matches. Germline V gene lookup returns CDR1 DFQATT and CDR2 SNEGSKA (reference sequence).

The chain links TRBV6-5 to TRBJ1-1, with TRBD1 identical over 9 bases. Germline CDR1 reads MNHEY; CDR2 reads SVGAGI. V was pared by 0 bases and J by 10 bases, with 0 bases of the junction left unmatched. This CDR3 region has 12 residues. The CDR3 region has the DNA TGTGCCAGCAGTTACTCGACAGGGGGAGCTTTCTTT. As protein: CASSYSTGGAFF.

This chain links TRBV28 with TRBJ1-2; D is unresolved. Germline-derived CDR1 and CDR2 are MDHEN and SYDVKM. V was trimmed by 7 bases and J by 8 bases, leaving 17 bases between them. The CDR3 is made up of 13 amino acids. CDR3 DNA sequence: TGTGCCAGCATCCAACGGAGGTTTGGAGGCTACACCTTC. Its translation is CASIQRRFGGYTF.

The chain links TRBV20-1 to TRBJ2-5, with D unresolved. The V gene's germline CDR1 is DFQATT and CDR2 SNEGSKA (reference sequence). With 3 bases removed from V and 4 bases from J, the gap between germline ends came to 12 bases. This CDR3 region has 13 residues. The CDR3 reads CSASRSPGETQYF. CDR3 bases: TGCAGTGCTAGCCGTTCCCCGGGAGAGACCCAGTACTTC.

The CDR3 DNA sequence: TGCAGTGCCCCCGGGGGGACAGATCAAGAGACCCAGTACTTC. It yields the protein CSAPGGTDQETQYF. The J gene is TRBJ2-5, the V gene TRBV20-1; D tentatively fits TRBD1 or TRBD2 (7 bases each). V lost 6 bases and J lost 2, with 16 bases in between. The CDR3 spans 14 residues. Germline V gives CDR1 DFQATT, CDR2 SNEGSKA (reference sequence).